Each of the 22 T cell receptor beta chains below was sequenced from the same sample in a study of CD8+ T cells in alopecia areata. Sequencing relied on a cDNA template that was reverse transcribed from extracted RNA. Assay used: immunoSEQ multiplex PCR; TCRdb lists only in-frame clones, some missing. This sample has under 350,000 clones, with nearly 60% found just once. Documented treatment: oral pan-JAK inhibitor, 5-10 mg twice daily. Sequences were derived from CD4+ T cells sorted from blood, sampled at week 24, from a patient treated with tofacitinib. These TCRs come from a human donor with alopecia areata.

The rearrangement uses TRBV7-2 and TRBJ2-1; TRBD1 matches at 7 bases. The germline V gene has CDR1 SGHTA and CDR2 FQGNSA. This CDR3 region has 15 residues. The trim removed 2 bases at V and 0 bases at J, leaving 1 base unmatched. Here the CDR3 DNA reads TGTGCCAGCAGCTTAAACAGGGGCTCCTACAATGAGCAGTTCTTC. It specifies CASSLNRGSYNEQFF.

This rearrangement joins TRBV29-1 to TRBJ1-1; D is unclear. The CDR3 is 12 amino acids. The germline V gene has CDR1 SQVTM and CDR2 ANQGSEA. The germline V and J ends were trimmed by 4 bases and 7 bases, with 13 bases remaining between them. CDR3 protein: CSVASRMGEAFF. The CDR3 DNA reads as TGCAGCGTTGCATCCAGGATGGGTGAAGCTTTCTTT.

This chain links TRBV6-6 with TRBJ1-5; no reliable D call. The CDR3 extends over 15 amino acids. Trimming removed 0 bases from V and 3 bases from J, with 9 bases in between. CDR1 is MNHNY, CDR2 SVGAGI, per germline (reference sequence). This CDR3 is CASSYSRGPNQPQHF. Written as DNA, the CDR3 is TGTGCCAGCAGTTACTCGCGAGGGCCCAATCAGCCCCAGCATTTT.

The rearrangement joins TRBV4-1 to TRBJ2-1; D unclear. The CDR3 contains 14 residues. V was pared by 1 base and J by 9 bases, with 13 bases between. Germline assignment: CDR1 MGHRA and CDR2 YSYEKL. The CDR3 spells CASSQVGRLREQFF. CDR3 in DNA: TGCGCCAGCAGCCAAGTAGGCAGGTTGCGTGAGCAGTTCTTC.

This clone was counted only a few times. The V gene is TRBV28, the J gene TRBJ2-7; no clear D gene. This CDR3 region has 14 residues. Germline values: CDR1 MDHEN, CDR2 SYDVKM. Trimming removed 6 bases at V and 4 bases at J, with 16 bases between. CDR3 sequence reads: CASSPSGSLYEQYF. The CDR3 DNA follows: TGTGCCAGCAGCCCTTCCGGCAGTCTGTACGAGCAGTACTTC. The full variable domain, rest sourced from reference TRBV28 and TRBJ2-7, is DVKVTQSSRYLVKRTGEKVFLECVQDMDHENMFWYRQDPGLGLRLIYFSYDVKMKEKGDIPEGYSVSREKKERFSLILESASTNQTSMYLCASSPSGSLYEQYFGPGTRLTVT.

The chain recombines TRBV6-6 with TRBJ2-5, with D uncertain. V was clipped by 0 bases and J by 4 bases, with 3 bases between them. Germline values: CDR1 MNHNY, CDR2 SVGAGI (reference sequence). CDR3 length: 12 residues. The CDR3 protein is CASSYSVETQYF. The CDR3 DNA is TGTGCCAGCAGTTACTCGGTAGAGACCCAGTACTTC.

The chain recombines TRBV5-1 with TRBJ1-1; weak D call: TRBD1 (5 bases). Trimming took off 3 bases at V and 1 base at J, with 7 bases between the two ends. CDR3 length: 13 amino acids. Germline V lookup: CDR1 SGHRS, CDR2 YFSETQ. The CDR3 DNA reads TGCGCCAGCAGCTCCACAGGGAACACTGAAGCTTTCTTT. This sequence encodes CASSSTGNTEAFF. Drawing the rest from reference TRBV5-1 and TRBJ1-1, the complete variable domain is KAGVTQTPRYLIKTRGQQVTLSCSPISGHRSVSWYQQTPGQGLQFLFEYFSETQRNKGNFPGRFSGRQFSNSRSEMNVSTLELGDSALYLCASSSTGNTEAFFGQGTRLTVV.

The V gene is TRBV28, the J gene TRBJ2-7, with TRBD2 matching over 7 bases. With V trimmed by 6 bases and J by 0 bases, 5 bases remained unmatched. Germline V gene data show CDR1 as MDHEN and CDR2 as SYDVKM. The CDR3 runs 14 residues. CDR3 loop: CASSWGGGSYEQYF. DNA of the CDR3: TGTGCCAGCAGCTGGGGCGGGGGCTCCTACGAGCAGTACTTC. The whole variable domain, filled in from reference TRBV28 and TRBJ2-7, reads DVKVTQSSRYLVKRTGEKVFLECVQDMDHENMFWYRQDPGLGLRLIYFSYDVKMKEKGDIPEGYSVSREKKERFSLILESASTNQTSMYLCASSWGGGSYEQYFGPGTRLTVT.

This clone was found a few times. The chain recombines TRBV28 with TRBJ2-7; D could derive from TRBD1 or TRBD2 (5 bases each). The V end lost 1 base, the J end lost 3 bases, and 10 bases lay between the germline ends. This CDR3 spans 14 amino acids. Germline-derived CDR1 and CDR2 are MDHEN and SYDVKM. Written as DNA, the CDR3 is TGTGCCAGCAGTTTATCGGGACGGGACTACGAGCAGTACTTC. Translating gives CASSLSGRDYEQYF.

The rearrangement uses TRBV29-1 and TRBJ2-5; perhaps TRBD1 as D (6 bases). From germline, CDR1 is SQVTM and CDR2 ANQGSEA. CDR3 size: 14 residues. V gave up 7 bases and J gave up 7 bases, with 22 bases separating them. The CDR3 protein is CSASGVGTSRTQYF. DNA for the CDR3: TGCAGCGCCTCCGGGGTGGGGACATCACGGACCCAGTACTTC. Using reference TRBV29-1 and TRBJ2-5 for the parts outside the CDR3, the full variable domain is SAVISQKPSRDICQRGTSLTIQCQVDSQVTMMFWYRQQPGQSLTLIATANQGSEATYESGFVIDKFPISRPNLTFSTLTVSNMSPEDSSIYLCSASGVGTSRTQYFGPGTRLLVL.

The rearrangement uses TRBV19 and TRBJ1-2; 8 positions match TRBD1. J was trimmed by 14 bases and V by 5 bases; bases with no gene match: 13. The CDR3 length is 13 residues. Germline loops: CDR1 LNHDA, CDR2 SQIVND (reference sequence). The CDR3 region is CASSGRTGTKGTF. CDR3 nucleotides: TGTGCCAGTAGTGGACGGACAGGGACGAAGGGAACCTTC.

The J gene is TRBJ1-5, the V gene TRBV2; the D gene is possibly TRBD1 (6 bases). Trimming removed 6 bases at V and 0 bases at J, with 12 bases between. Germline V gene sequence: CDR1 SNHLY, CDR2 FYNNEI. The CDR3 spans 15 residues. The CDR3: CASRVGTHSNQPQHF. The CDR3 DNA is TGTGCCAGCAGGGTCGGGACACATAGCAATCAGCCCCAGCATTTT.

The chain is built from TRBV5-1 and TRBJ2-1; D is perhaps TRBD1 (6 bases). Germline values: CDR1 SGHRS, CDR2 YFSETQ. Trimming cost V 0 bases and J 5 bases, with 12 bases left between them. The CDR3 consists of 15 residues. CDR3 DNA sequence: TGCGCCAGCAGCTTGGGGCAGGGGAATCACAATGAGCAGTTCTTC. As protein: CASSLGQGNHNEQFF.

V is TRBV5-6 and J is TRBJ2-5; tentatively, D is TRBD1 (5 bases). The V gene's germline CDR1 is SGHDT and CDR2 YYEEEE. The CDR3 extends over 12 amino acids. V lost 5 bases and J lost 3, with 8 bases in between. CDR3 bases: TGTGCCAGCAGGTCCAGGGAAGAGACCCAGTACTTC. Its protein is CASRSREETQYF.

The CDR3 loop reads CASSSALEAYNEQFF. The CDR3 DNA reads TGTGCCAGCAGCTCGGCACTAGAGGCCTACAATGAGCAGTTCTTC. The rearrangement uses TRBV5-6 and TRBJ2-1; TRBD2 is a possible D gene (5 bases). The CDR3 runs to 15 residues. Per the germline V gene, CDR1 is SGHDT and CDR2 is YYEEEE. V lost 3 bases to trimming and J lost 2 bases, with 12 bases between them.

This rearrangement joins TRBV11-2 to TRBJ2-1; no definite D call. CDR1 and CDR2 from the germline V gene are SGHAT and FQNNGV. With 0 bases removed from V and 4 bases from J, the gap between germline ends came to 16 bases. The CDR3 is 17 residues long. The DNA for the CDR3 is TGTGCCAGCAGCTTAGATCTACGGCCCTATGGATACAATGAGCAGTTCTTC. It encodes CASSLDLRPYGYNEQFF.

The V call is TRBV11-1, the J call TRBJ1-2; the D gene is possibly TRBD1 (6 bases). Deletions cut 3 bases from V and 7 bases from J, with 9 bases between. The CDR3 is made up of 12 amino acids. Looked up from germline, CDR1 is SGHAT and CDR2 is FQDESV (reference sequence). The CDR3 loop is CASSFTGLGYTF. The CDR3 region has the DNA TGTGCCAGCAGCTTCACAGGGCTTGGCTACACCTTC.

This clone was seen a handful of times. The chain joins TRBV29-1 to TRBJ1-1; weak D call: TRBD1 (6 bases). Germline V gene data show CDR1 as SQVTM and CDR2 as ANQGSEA. The CDR3 length is 14 residues. V was shortened by 7 bases and J by 0 bases, with 15 bases between the two germline ends. The CDR3 loop is CSGTDRGLNTEAFF. CDR3 DNA sequence: TGCAGCGGAACGGACAGAGGACTGAACACTGAAGCTTTCTTT.

In this sample, this clone turned up a few times. This sequence joins TRBV29-1 and TRBJ1-4; D gene ambiguous. V was cut by 7 bases and J by 5 bases, with 14 bases left in between. Germline lookup yields CDR1 SQVTM and CDR2 ANQGSEA. There are 13 residues in the CDR3. The CDR3 nucleotides read TGCAGCGCCACGCGGGGTGACAATGAAAAACTGTTTTTT. This codes for CSATRGDNEKLFF.

This sequence joins TRBV6-1 and TRBJ1-4, with D possibly matching TRBD1 (5 bases). Germline values: CDR1 MNHNS, CDR2 SASEGT. Trimming took off 8 bases at V and 11 bases at J, with 18 bases between the two ends. The CDR3 loop spans 13 amino acids. CDR3 sequence reads: CASGNLSRGKLFF. The CDR3 DNA is TGTGCCAGCGGTAATCTGAGCCGGGGGAAACTGTTTTTT.

V usage is TRBV19 and J usage is TRBJ1-5, with D possibly being TRBD1 (5 bases). CDR3 length: 17 residues. CDR1 LNHDA and CDR2 SQIVND come from the germline V gene (reference sequence). Trimming pared 6 bases from V and 2 bases from J, leaving 20 bases between. CDR3 coding DNA: TGTGCCAGTAGAGATCACAGGCAGGGAGGGGGCAATCAGCCCCAGCATTTT. Protein sequence: CASRDHRQGGGNQPQHF.

The V gene is TRBV19, the J gene TRBJ1-4; D remains ambiguous. Germline CDR1 and CDR2: LNHDA and SQIVND (reference sequence). CDR3 length: 11 amino acids. Trimming took off 1 base at V and 7 bases at J, with 1 base between the two ends. CDR3 in amino acids: CASSIGEKLFF. CDR3 DNA sequence: TGTGCCAGTAGTATAGGTGAAAAACTGTTTTTT.